This T cell receptor (beta chain) was recorded in a study of T cells after yellow fever vaccination. Whole-study findings and limits: Clones from primary vaccination mostly reappeared after the booster (96% CD4, about 88% CD8).

Turning to this clonotype: The antigen is undetermined. This may be a read error, as it is one base from a much larger clone.

TCRdb redid the calling of the 5' RACE reads with MiXCR, one entry per CDR3 protein. The table lists fewer than 350,000 distinct CDR3 sequences, 8.5% to 10% of them singletons. This sequence was found in a man in his late teens or twenties who received the YFV17D yellow fever vaccine. The material sequenced was PBMCs, taken on the day of the first yellow fever vaccination.

The CDR3 sequence: CASGMLYSEANYGYTF. The CDR3 nucleotides are TGCGCCAGCGGAATGCTATACAGCGAGGCTAACTATGGCTACACCTTC. The rearrangement joins TRBV4-1 to TRBJ1-2; unclear D gene. Germline values: CDR1 MGHRA, CDR2 YSYEKL. This CDR3 has 16 residues. The V end lost 8 bases, the J end lost 0 bases, and 19 bases lay between the germline ends.